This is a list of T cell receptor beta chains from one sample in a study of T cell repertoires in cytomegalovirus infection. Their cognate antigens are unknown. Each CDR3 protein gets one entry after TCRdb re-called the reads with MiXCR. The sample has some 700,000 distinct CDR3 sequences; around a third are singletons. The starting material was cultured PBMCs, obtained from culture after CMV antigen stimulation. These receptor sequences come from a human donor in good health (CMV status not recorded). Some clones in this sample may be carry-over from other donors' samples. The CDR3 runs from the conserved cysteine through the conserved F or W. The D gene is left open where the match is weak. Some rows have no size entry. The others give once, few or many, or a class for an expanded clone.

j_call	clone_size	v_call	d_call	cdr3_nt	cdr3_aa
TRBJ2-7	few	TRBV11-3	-	TGTGCCAGCAGCCGGGGGGGACAGGGAGCCTACGAGCAGTACTTC	CASSRGGQGAYEQYF
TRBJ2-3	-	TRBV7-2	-	TGTGCCAGCAAATTCACAGATACGCAGTATTTT	CASKFTDTQYF
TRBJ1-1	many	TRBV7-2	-	TGTGCCAGCAGCTCTGGGCTGAACACTGAAGCTTTCTTT	CASSSGLNTEAFF
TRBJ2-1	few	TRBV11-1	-	TGTGCCAGCAGCTCCCCCCCAGGTTCCTACAATGAGCAGTTCTTC	CASSSPPGSYNEQFF
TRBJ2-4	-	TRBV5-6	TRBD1	TGTGCCAGCAGCGAGACAGGGGCCGATCACATTCAGTACTTC	CASSETGADHIQYF
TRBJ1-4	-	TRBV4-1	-	TGCGCCAGCAGCCAAGATCTGGTCCGGGAAAAACTGTTTTTT	CASSQDLVREKLFF
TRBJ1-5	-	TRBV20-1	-	TGCAGTGCTAGAGATGGATGGGCCCGGGCCCAGCATTTT	CSARDGWARAQHF
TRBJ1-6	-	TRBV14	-	TGTGCCAGCAGCCAAGAATCAGGGAATAATTCACCCCTCCACTTT	CASSQESGNNSPLHF
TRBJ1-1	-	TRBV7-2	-	TGTGCCAGCAGCCTCCTTCATGGTTTGAACACTGAAGCTTTCTTT	CASSLLHGLNTEAFF
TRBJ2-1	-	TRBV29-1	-	TGCAGCGTTGACAGGGCCTACAATGAGCAGTTCTTC	CSVDRAYNEQFF
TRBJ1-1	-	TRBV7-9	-	TGTGCCAGCACCCCGCAGGTGAGGACTGAAGCTTTCTTT	CASTPQVRTEAFF
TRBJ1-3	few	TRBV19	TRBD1	TGTGCCAGTAGTACGGGGACAGGGAAAACTGGAAACACCATATATTTT	CASSTGTGKTGNTIYF
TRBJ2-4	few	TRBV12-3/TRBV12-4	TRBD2	TGTGCCAGCAGTTTCGAGGGTCTAGCGGGAGTTCTCGACATTCAGTACTTC	CASSFEGLAGVLDIQYF
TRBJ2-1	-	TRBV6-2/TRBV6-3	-	TGTGCCAGCAGTTACTCGGGGGGCGTCGGGGGCAATGAGCAGTTCTTC	CASSYSGGVGGNEQFF
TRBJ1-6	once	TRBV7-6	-	TGTGCCAGCAGCTTAGCGGGGCGGGAGAATTCACCCCTCCACTTT	CASSLAGRENSPLHF
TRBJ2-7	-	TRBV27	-	TGTGCCAGCAGACCCTACGAGCAGTACTTC	CASRPYEQYF
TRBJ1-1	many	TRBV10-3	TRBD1	TGTGCCATCAGTGAGTCTGACAGGGGCAGTTCTGAAGCTTTCTTT	CAISESDRGSSEAFF
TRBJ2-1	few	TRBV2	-	TGTGCCAGCAGTGTCCTCGGCAATGAGCAGTTCTTC	CASSVLGNEQFF
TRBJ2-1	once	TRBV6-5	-	TGTGCCACGGGACTGCCATACAATGAGCAGTTCTTC	CATGLPYNEQFF
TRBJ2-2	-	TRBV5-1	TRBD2	TGCGCCAGCGGACTAGTCGCCGGGGAGCTGTTTTTT	CASGLVAGELFF
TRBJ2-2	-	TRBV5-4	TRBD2	TGTGCCAGCAGCTATCTAGCGGACACCGGGGAGCTGTTTTTT	CASSYLADTGELFF
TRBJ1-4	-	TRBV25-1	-	TGTGCCAGCAGTGGGCCAGCCGAAAAACTGTTTTTT	CASSGPAEKLFF
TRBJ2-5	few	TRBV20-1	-	TGCAGTGTTCGGGCTAGCCGAGGGGAGACCCAGTACTTC	CSVRASRGETQYF
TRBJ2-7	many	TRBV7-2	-	TGTGCCAGCAGCCCACAGGGATTCGACGAGCAGTACTTC	CASSPQGFDEQYF
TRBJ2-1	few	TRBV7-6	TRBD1	TGTGCCAGCAGCTTCCGGGACAGAAGAAATGAGCAGTTCTTC	CASSFRDRRNEQFF
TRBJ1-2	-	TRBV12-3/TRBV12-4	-	TGTGCCAGCAGCGCTGGGGTTCTTGGCTACACCTTC	CASSAGVLGYTF
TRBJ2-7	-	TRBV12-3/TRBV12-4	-	TGTGCCAGCAGTTGGGCGGGCAACTACGAGCAGTACTTC	CASSWAGNYEQYF
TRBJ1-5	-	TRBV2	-	TGTGCCAGCAGTGATCTCCCCAATCAGCCCCAGCATTTT	CASSDLPNQPQHF
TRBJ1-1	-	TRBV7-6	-	TGTGCCAGCAGCTTAGTCGGGGATACGGCTTTCTTT	CASSLVGDTAFF
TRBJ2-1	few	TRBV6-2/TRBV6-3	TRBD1	TGTGCCAGCAGTCCCCCGCGAACAGGGGTCGAGCAGTTCTTC	CASSPPRTGVEQFF
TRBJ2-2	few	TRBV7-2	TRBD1	TGTGCCAGCAGCTTAGTAGGAACAGGGGGCGGCGGGGAGCTGTTTTTT	CASSLVGTGGGGELFF
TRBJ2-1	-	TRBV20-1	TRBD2	TGCAGTGCTAGAGATCTCGGCGGGAGAATAGGGTACAATGAGCAGTTCTTC	CSARDLGGRIGYNEQFF
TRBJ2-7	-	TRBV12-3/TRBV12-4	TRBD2	TGTGCCAGCAGTGCTAGCGGGAGACTTGGCTACGAGCAGTACTTC	CASSASGRLGYEQYF
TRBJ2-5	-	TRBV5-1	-	TGCGCCAGCAGCTTGTCGGATAAGGGGATAGAGACCCAGTACTTC	CASSLSDKGIETQYF
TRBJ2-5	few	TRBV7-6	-	TGTGCCAGCAGTCCTCAGCAGGCCCAAGAGACCCAGTACTTC	CASSPQQAQETQYF
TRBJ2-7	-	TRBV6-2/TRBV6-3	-	TGTGCCAGCAGTTGGACCGGCAAACCCTACGAGCAGTACTTC	CASSWTGKPYEQYF
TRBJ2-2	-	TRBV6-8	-	TGTGCCAGCAGTAAAGGGGTCTCCGGGGAGCTGTTTTTT	CASSKGVSGELFF
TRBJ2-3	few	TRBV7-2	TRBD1	TGTGCCAGCAGCTTAAAGGGGGCAGCAGATACGCAGTATTTT	CASSLKGAADTQYF
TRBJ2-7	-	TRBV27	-	TGTGCCAGCAGCCAAGAGGGACACAACTCCTACGAGCAGTACTTC	CASSQEGHNSYEQYF
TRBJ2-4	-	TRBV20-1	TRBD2	TGCAGTGCACCGGGAGGGCGAGCCAAAAACATTCAGTACTTC	CSAPGGRAKNIQYF
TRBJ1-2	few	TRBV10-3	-	TGTGCCATCAACTCGGACGCGAACTATGGCTACACCTTC	CAINSDANYGYTF
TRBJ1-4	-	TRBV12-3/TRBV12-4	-	TGTGCCAGCAACGCGCAGCGGGGAGGTGAAAAACTGTTTTTT	CASNAQRGGEKLFF
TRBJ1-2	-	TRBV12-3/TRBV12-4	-	TGTGCCAGCAGCCTCAACGGGGAGGTCTATGGCTACACCTTC	CASSLNGEVYGYTF
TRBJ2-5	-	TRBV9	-	TGTGCCAGCAGTGACGGTGGGGGTACGGAGACCCAGTACTTC	CASSDGGGTETQYF
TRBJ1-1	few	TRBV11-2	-	TGTGCCAGCAGGGAACCGGGACGGCGTAGGTCTGAAGCTTTCTTT	CASREPGRRRSEAFF
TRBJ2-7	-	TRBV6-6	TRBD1	TGTGCCAGCAGTTACTTGGGACAGGGGAGCTACGAGCAGTACTTC	CASSYLGQGSYEQYF
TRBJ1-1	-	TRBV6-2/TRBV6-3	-	TGTGCCAGCAGTTTACAGGGAAATGAAATGAACACTGAAGCTTTCTTT	CASSLQGNEMNTEAFF